These 14 T cell receptor beta chains came from one sample sequenced in a study of blood T cell repertoires in COVID-19. The method was immunoSEQ multiplex PCR; TCRdb's version includes in-frame clones alone and lacks a portion of them. The sample includes tens of thousands of clones, almost 85% of them seen just once. Source material: peripheral blood. All receptors derive from a man aged 55 to 70 with acute or convalescent COVID-19.

The V gene is TRBV6-5, the J gene TRBJ1-2; 8 positions agree with TRBD1. After removal of 2 bases from V and 6 bases from J, the junction contained 5 bases not matched to a gene. Germline lookup yields CDR1 MNHEY and CDR2 SVGAGI. This CDR3 spans 14 amino acids. The CDR3 DNA reads as TGTGCCAGCAGTTACGGGACAGGCGGGAATGGCTACACCTTC. Encoded protein: CASSYGTGGNGYTF.

The chain carries TRBV7-9 and TRBJ2-5, with 8 bases aligning to TRBD2. CDR1 is SEHNR and CDR2 is FQNEAQ in the germline V gene (reference sequence). The CDR3 contains 13 residues. J was trimmed by 14 bases and V by 1 base; bases with no gene match: 9. The CDR3 protein is CASSLGQAGDIYF. In DNA form, the CDR3 reads TGTGCCAGCAGCTTAGGGCAAGCGGGGGATATCTACTTC.

The rearrangement uses TRBV5-1 and TRBJ1-1; tentatively, D is TRBD1 (5 bases). Germline V gives CDR1 SGHRS, CDR2 YFSETQ. V was shortened by 0 bases and J by 2 bases, with 8 bases between the two germline ends. There are 14 residues in the CDR3. CDR3 coding DNA: TGCGCCAGCAGCTTGGGACAGCCAAACACTGAAGCTTTCTTT. Translating it yields CASSLGQPNTEAFF.

This sequence joins TRBV15 and TRBJ1-5; TRBD1 agrees at 9 bases. With 6 bases clipped from V and 4 bases from J, the junction kept 4 bases outside the gene matches. Germline V CDR1 and CDR2: LNHNV, YYDKDF (reference sequence). CDR3 length equals 14 residues. CDR3 sequence (DNA): TGTGCCACCAGAGGGGGACAGGGAAATCAGCCCCAGCATTTT. Protein: CATRGGQGNQPQHF.

This chain connects TRBV6-2 or TRBV6-3 to TRBJ2-3; D is possibly TRBD1 (6 bases). V was pared by 2 bases and J by 4 bases, with 16 bases between. CDR1 and CDR2 from the germline V gene are MNHEY and SVGEGT. The CDR3 contains 16 residues. The DNA of the CDR3 is TGTGCCAGCAGTTACGTTGTGGGGGCCGGGTCAGATACGCAGTATTTT. Translated, it gives CASSYVVGAGSDTQYF.

This sequence joins TRBV6-5 and TRBJ1-3, with 7 bases fitting TRBD1. The CDR3 is 15 residues long. V was pared by 11 bases and J by 0 bases, with 10 bases of the junction left unmatched. Per the germline V gene, CDR1 is MNHEY and CDR2 is SVGAGI. CDR3 sequence reads: CAVRRTGFSGNTIYF. The CDR3 DNA sequence: TGTGCCGTAAGGAGGACAGGTTTCTCTGGAAACACCATATATTTT.

This sequence joins TRBV2 and TRBJ2-7, with TRBD2 matching over 12 bases. CDR3 length equals 16 residues. With 5 bases clipped from V and 1 base from J, the junction kept 6 bases outside the gene matches. CDR1 and CDR2 (germline): SNHLY, FYNNEI. CDR3 loop: CASSQGLAGQSYEQYF. The CDR3 region has the DNA TGTGCCAGCAGTCAAGGACTAGCGGGACAGTCCTACGAGCAGTACTTC. The complete variable domain, with remaining parts taken from reference TRBV2 and TRBJ2-7, reads EPEVTQTPSHQVTQMGQEVILRCVPISNHLYFYWYRQILGQKVEFLVSFYNNEISEKSEIFDDQFSVERPDGSNFTLKIRSTKLEDSAMYFCASSQGLAGQSYEQYFGPGTRLTVT.

The chain has TRBV5-1 and TRBJ2-5; 10 bases match TRBD1. This CDR3 comprises 15 residues. V dropped 3 bases and J dropped 3; count of bases not matched to a gene: 5. Germline lookup yields CDR1 SGHRS and CDR2 YFSETQ. The CDR3 is CASSWTGGREETQYF. CDR3 coding DNA: TGCGCCAGCAGCTGGACAGGGGGTAGGGAAGAGACCCAGTACTTC.

The chain combines TRBV13 with TRBJ2-7, with a possible D match to TRBD1 (7 bases). This CDR3 spans 13 amino acids. V lost 3 bases and J lost 7, with 13 bases in between. Looked up from germline, CDR1 is PRHDT and CDR2 is FYEKMQ (reference sequence). CDR3 amino acids: CASSLEGALEQYF. Written as DNA, the CDR3 is TGTGCCAGCAGCTTGGAGGGGGCGCTTGAGCAGTACTTC.

This rearrangement joins TRBV19 to TRBJ2-7; 8 bases are a match to TRBD2. The germline gives CDR1 LNHDA, CDR2 SQIVND (reference sequence). The CDR3 spans 14 residues. The ends lost 8 bases at V and 5 bases at J; junction bases unmatched: 11. As DNA, the CDR3 is TGTGCCAGTGGATACGGGACTAGTTCCCACGAGCAGTACTTC. This codes for CASGYGTSSHEQYF.

The gene calls are TRBV6-6 and TRBJ1-5, with D unclear. This CDR3 region has 15 residues. The germline V gene has CDR1 MNHNY and CDR2 SVGAGI (reference sequence). V gave up 6 bases and J gave up 9 bases, with 21 bases separating them. In DNA form, the CDR3 reads TGTGCCAGCAGGAGAGATGCCTTTTCCCCTGGGCCCCAGCATTTT. It codes for CASRRDAFSPGPQHF.

The gene calls are TRBV6-5 and TRBJ2-7; 7 nucleotides line up with TRBD1. The CDR3 contains 12 residues. V dropped 6 bases and J dropped 5; count of bases not matched to a gene: 4. In germline, CDR1 is MNHEY, CDR2 SVGAGI. The CDR3 bases are TGTGCCAGCAGCCTTGACAGGGACGAGCAGTACTTC. Encoded protein: CASSLDRDEQYF.

V usage is TRBV28 and J usage is TRBJ1-2; the match to TRBD1 covers 9 bases. The CDR3 is 14 residues long. CDR1 and CDR2 from the germline V gene are MDHEN and SYDVKM. V was clipped by 8 bases and J by 3 bases; unmatched bases: 7. CDR3 amino acids: CASHATGGDYGYTF. DNA of the CDR3: TGTGCCAGCCACGCAACAGGGGGCGACTATGGCTACACCTTC.

The chain has TRBV15 and TRBJ2-3; D unresolved. This CDR3 contains 16 residues. Trimming left V 0 bases short and J 1 base short, with 11 bases between. CDR1 LNHNV and CDR2 YYDKDF come from the germline V gene (reference sequence). The CDR3 nucleotides read TGTGCCACCAGCAGAGACCACCGCGGTCGCACAGATACGCAGTATTTT. Amino acid sequence: CATSRDHRGRTDTQYF.